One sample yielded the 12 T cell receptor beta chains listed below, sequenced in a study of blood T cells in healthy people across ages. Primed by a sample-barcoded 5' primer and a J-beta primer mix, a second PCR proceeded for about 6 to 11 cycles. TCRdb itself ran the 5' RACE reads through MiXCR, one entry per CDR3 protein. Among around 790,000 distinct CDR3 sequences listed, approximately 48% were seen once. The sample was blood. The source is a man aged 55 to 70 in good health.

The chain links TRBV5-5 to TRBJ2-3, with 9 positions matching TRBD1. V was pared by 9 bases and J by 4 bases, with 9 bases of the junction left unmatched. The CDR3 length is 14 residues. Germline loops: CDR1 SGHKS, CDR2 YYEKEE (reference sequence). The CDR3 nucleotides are TGTGCCACCTCGTCCGGGACAGGGTCAGATACGCAGTATTTT. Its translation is CATSSGTGSDTQYF. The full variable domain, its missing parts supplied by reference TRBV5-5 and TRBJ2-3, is DAGVTQSPTHLIKTRGQQVTLRCSPISGHKSVSWYQQVLGQGPQFIFQYYEKEERGRGNFPDRFSARQFPNYSSELNVNALLLGDSALYLCATSSGTGSDTQYFGPGTRLTVL.

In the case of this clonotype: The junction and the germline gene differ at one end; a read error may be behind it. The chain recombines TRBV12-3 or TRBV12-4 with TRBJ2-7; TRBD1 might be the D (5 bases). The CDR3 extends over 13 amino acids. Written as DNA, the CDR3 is TGTGCCAGCACCCAGGGAAACTCCTCCGAGCAGTACTTC. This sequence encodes CASTQGNSSEQYF.

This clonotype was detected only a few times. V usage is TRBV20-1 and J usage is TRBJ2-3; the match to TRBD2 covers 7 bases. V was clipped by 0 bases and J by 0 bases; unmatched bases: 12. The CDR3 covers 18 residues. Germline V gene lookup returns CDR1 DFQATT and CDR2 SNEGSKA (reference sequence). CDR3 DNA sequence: TGCAGTGCTAGAGATTTCGTGTTTTCTAGCGGAAGCACAGATACGCAGTATTTT. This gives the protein CSARDFVFSSGSTDTQYF.

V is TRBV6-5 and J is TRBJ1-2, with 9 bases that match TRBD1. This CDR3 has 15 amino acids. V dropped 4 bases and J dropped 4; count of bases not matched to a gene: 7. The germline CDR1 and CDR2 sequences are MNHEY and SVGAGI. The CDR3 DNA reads TGTGCCAGCAGTTCCGAGACAGGGGGAGTCTATGGCTACACCTTC. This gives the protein CASSSETGGVYGYTF.

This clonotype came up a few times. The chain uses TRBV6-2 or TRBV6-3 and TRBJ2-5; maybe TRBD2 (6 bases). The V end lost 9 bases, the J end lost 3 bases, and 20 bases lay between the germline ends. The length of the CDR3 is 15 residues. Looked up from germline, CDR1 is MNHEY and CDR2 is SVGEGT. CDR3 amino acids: CASIGTGSMKETQYF. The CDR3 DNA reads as TGTGCCAGTATCGGGACTGGCAGTATGAAAGAGACCCAGTACTTC.

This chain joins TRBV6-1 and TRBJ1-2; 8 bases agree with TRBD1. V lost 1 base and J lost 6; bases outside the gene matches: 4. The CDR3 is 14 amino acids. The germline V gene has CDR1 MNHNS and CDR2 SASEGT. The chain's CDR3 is CASSEEAGGNGYTF. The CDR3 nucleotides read TGTGCCAGCAGTGAAGAGGCAGGGGGCAATGGCTACACCTTC.

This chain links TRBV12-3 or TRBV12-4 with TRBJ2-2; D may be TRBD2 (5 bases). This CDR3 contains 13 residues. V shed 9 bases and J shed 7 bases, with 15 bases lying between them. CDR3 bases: TGTGCCAGTAAACCCGGAGGAGGCGGGGAGCTGTTTTTT. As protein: CASKPGGGGELFF.

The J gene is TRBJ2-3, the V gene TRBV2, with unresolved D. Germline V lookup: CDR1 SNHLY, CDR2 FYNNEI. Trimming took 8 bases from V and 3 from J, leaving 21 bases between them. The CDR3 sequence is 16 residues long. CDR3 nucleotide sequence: TGTGCCAGCCCTGAAGGTGCAGGAATGAGAACAGATACGCAGTATTTT. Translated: CASPEGAGMRTDTQYF.

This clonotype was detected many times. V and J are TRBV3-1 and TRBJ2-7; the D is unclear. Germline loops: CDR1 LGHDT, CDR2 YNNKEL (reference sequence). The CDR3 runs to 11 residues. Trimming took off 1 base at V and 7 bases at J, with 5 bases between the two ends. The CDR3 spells CASSQAREQYF. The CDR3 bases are TGTGCCAGCAGCCAAGCTAGGGAGCAGTACTTC.

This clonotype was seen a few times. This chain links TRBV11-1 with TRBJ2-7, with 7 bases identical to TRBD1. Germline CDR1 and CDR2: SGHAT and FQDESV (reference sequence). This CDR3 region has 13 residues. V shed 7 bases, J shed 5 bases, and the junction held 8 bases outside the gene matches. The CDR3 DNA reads TGTGCCAGCAACAGGGGCTACGAGAACGAGCAGTACTTC. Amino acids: CASNRGYENEQYF.

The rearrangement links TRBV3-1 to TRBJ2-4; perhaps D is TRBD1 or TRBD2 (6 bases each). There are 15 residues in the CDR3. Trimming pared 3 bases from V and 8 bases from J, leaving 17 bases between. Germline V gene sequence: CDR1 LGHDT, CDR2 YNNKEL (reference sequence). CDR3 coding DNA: TGTGCCAGCAGCCAGGGCCGGGGGCTCGGGGACATTCAGTACTTC. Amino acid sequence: CASSQGRGLGDIQYF.

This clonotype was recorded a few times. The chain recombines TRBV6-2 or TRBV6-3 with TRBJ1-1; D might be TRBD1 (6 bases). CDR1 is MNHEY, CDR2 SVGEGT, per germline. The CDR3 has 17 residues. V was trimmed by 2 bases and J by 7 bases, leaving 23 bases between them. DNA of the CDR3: TGTGCCAGCAGTTACACGGAGAGTAGACCCAGCAGGGGTGAAGCTTTCTTT. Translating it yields CASSYTESRPSRGEAFF.